A single sample is the source of the 3 T cell receptor beta chains below, sequenced in a study of shared clonotypes between healthy human individuals. Assay: immunoSEQ multiplex PCR; the TCRdb copy retains only in-frame clones and omits some. This sample carries 550,000 to 600,000 clones, 95% to 98% of them seen once, and the ten largest clones take 0.3%. CD45RO-negative cells were positively selected for CCR7, leaving out terminally differentiated effector memory CD45RA+ cells. Specimen: naive CD8+ T cells sorted from blood. These receptors came from a man aged 30 to 45 in good health.

With respect to this clone: The same CDR3 is also encoded by other DNA sequences in this sample. The chain uses TRBV9 and TRBJ2-3, with 8 positions matching TRBD2. The length of the CDR3 is 14 residues. The ends lost 4 bases at V and 2 bases at J; junction bases unmatched: 3. Germline V gives CDR1 SGDLS, CDR2 YYNGEE. CDR3 in amino acids: CASSLSGVTDTQYF. In DNA, the CDR3 is TGTGCCAGCAGCCTTAGCGGGGTCACAGATACGCAGTATTTT.

The chain joins TRBV11-2 to TRBJ2-1; D is unresolved. The germline V and J ends were trimmed by 5 bases and 6 bases, with 17 bases remaining between them. This CDR3 contains 15 residues. Germline V gene lookup returns CDR1 SGHAT and CDR2 FQNNGV. The DNA for the CDR3 is TGTGCCAGCAGCCACCGGGCCCCAGAGAGCAATGAGCAGTTCTTC. It translates to CASSHRAPESNEQFF. Full variable domain (remainder filled in from reference TRBV11-2 and TRBJ2-1): EAGVAQSPRYKIIEKRQSVAFWCNPISGHATLYWYQQILGQGPKLLIQFQNNGVVDDSQLPKDRFSAERLKGVDSTLKIQPAKLEDSAVYLCASSHRAPESNEQFFGPGTRLTVL.

The chain carries TRBV25-1 and TRBJ2-3; D is possibly TRBD2 (6 bases). Trimming removed 5 bases from V and 4 bases from J, with 13 bases in between. CDR3 size: 14 residues. Germline CDR1 reads MGHDK; CDR2 reads SYGVNS. CDR3 bases: TGTGCCAGCAGTACGGGAGATGGAGCAGATACGCAGTATTTT. Translation gives CASSTGDGADTQYF.